The 12 T cell receptor beta chains listed next were all sequenced from one sample in a study of T cell responses to AZD1222 COVID-19 vaccine. Sequenced by immunoSEQ multiplex PCR; TCRdb stores in-frame clones only, minus some. The sample carries under 140,000 clones, around 92% recorded once. The sequencing here drew on peripheral blood, taken on day 0 of AZD1222 vaccination. The receptors shown here come from an adult in good health.

This sequence joins TRBV5-4 and TRBJ1-1, with a tentative D call TRBD1 (5 bases). With 0 bases removed from V and 1 base from J, the gap between germline ends came to 13 bases. The CDR3 runs 16 residues. Germline CDR1 is SGHNT and CDR2 is YYREEE (reference sequence). The CDR3 nucleotides read TGTGCCAGCAGCTTGGAAGCAGGGCGAGGGAACACTGAAGCTTTCTTT. Protein product: CASSLEAGRGNTEAFF.

This clone has a single count. The chain joins TRBV11-2 to TRBJ1-1, with a tentative D call TRBD1 (6 bases). CDR1 and CDR2 from the germline V gene are SGHAT and FQNNGV. This CDR3 has 14 amino acids. The V gene lost 3 bases and the J gene lost 5 bases, with 13 bases spanning the gap. CDR3 protein: CASSLGTSRTEAFF. CDR3 DNA: TGTGCCAGCAGCTTGGGGACAAGTAGGACTGAAGCTTTCTTT.

The J gene is TRBJ2-2, the V gene TRBV30; D may be TRBD1 (6 bases). This CDR3 contains 12 residues. Trimming pared 4 bases from V and 11 bases from J, leaving 14 bases between. The germline gives CDR1 GTSNPN, CDR2 SVGIG (reference sequence). The CDR3 DNA reads TGTGCCTGGAAAGGGGGACAACCCGAGCTGTTTTTT. It yields the protein CAWKGGQPELFF.

Only one count was recorded for this clone. The chain recombines TRBV28 with TRBJ1-5; D is uncertain. Germline values: CDR1 MDHEN, CDR2 SYDVKM. V lost 3 bases and J 3 bases, leaving 3 bases between the germline ends. The length of the CDR3 is 12 residues. As DNA, the CDR3 is TGTGCCAGCAGTTTTGACAATCAGCCCCAGCATTTT. Translation: CASSFDNQPQHF.

V is TRBV11-2 and J is TRBJ2-5; the D is unclear. Germline V lookup: CDR1 SGHAT, CDR2 FQNNGV. V lost 6 bases, J lost 5 bases, and 16 bases lay in between. CDR3 length: 14 residues. In DNA form, the CDR3 reads TGTGCCAGCAGTTTTAGGGCCTTTGGGGAGACCCAGTACTTC. It specifies CASSFRAFGETQYF.

The chain couples TRBV28 to TRBJ2-1; no firm D call. Trimming removed 3 bases from V and 1 base from J, with 10 bases in between. Germline V gene data show CDR1 as MDHEN and CDR2 as SYDVKM. The CDR3 length is 15 residues. The CDR3 coding sequence is TGTGCCAGCAGTTTGGCAGGAGATTCCTACAATGAGCAGTTCTTC. This sequence encodes CASSLAGDSYNEQFF. Full variable domain (remainder filled in from reference TRBV28 and TRBJ2-1): DVKVTQSSRYLVKRTGEKVFLECVQDMDHENMFWYRQDPGLGLRLIYFSYDVKMKEKGDIPEGYSVSREKKERFSLILESASTNQTSMYLCASSLAGDSYNEQFFGPGTRLTVL.

The rearrangement joins TRBV11-2 to TRBJ1-3; 7 bases match TRBD1. Germline V gives CDR1 SGHAT, CDR2 FQNNGV. This CDR3 contains 16 residues. The ends lost 3 bases at V and 3 bases at J; junction bases unmatched: 8. CDR3 in DNA: TGTGCCAGCAGCTTTACTTCACAGGGGATTGGAAACACCATATATTTT. This sequence encodes CASSFTSQGIGNTIYF.

CDR3 region: CASSFSTQRSNQPQHF. The CDR3 DNA reads TGCGCCAGCAGCTTCAGTACTCAAAGAAGCAATCAGCCCCAGCATTTT. The chain couples TRBV5-1 to TRBJ1-5; no definite D call. V lost 2 bases and J 1 base, leaving 13 bases between the germline ends. The CDR3 consists of 16 residues. The germline V gene encodes CDR1 SGHRS and CDR2 YFSETQ. Full variable domain (outside the CDR3, taken from reference TRBV5-1 and TRBJ1-5): KAGVTQTPRYLIKTRGQQVTLSCSPISGHRSVSWYQQTPGQGLQFLFEYFSETQRNKGNFPGRFSGRQFSNSRSEMNVSTLELGDSALYLCASSFSTQRSNQPQHFGDGTRLSIL.

This sequence joins TRBV10-2 and TRBJ2-7, with 10 bases that match TRBD1. Germline V gives CDR1 WSHSY, CDR2 SAAADI. CDR3 length: 13 residues. J gave up 2 bases and V 9 bases, and 4 bases lay outside the gene matches. The CDR3 is CASRDRGPYEQYF. The CDR3 DNA is TGCGCCAGTCGGGACAGGGGACCCTACGAGCAGTACTTC.

This clone occurred once. The V call is TRBV5-5, the J call TRBJ1-6; 10 bases agree with TRBD1. J lost 7 bases, V lost 3 bases, and 4 bases had no gene match. Germline CDR1 SGHKS, CDR2 YYEKEE (reference sequence). The CDR3 has 15 amino acids. The chain's CDR3 is CASSSGQGVNSPLHF. CDR3 nucleotide sequence: TGTGCCAGCAGCTCAGGACAGGGGGTCAATTCACCCCTCCACTTT.

This clone showed up just a few times. The J gene is TRBJ2-2, the V gene TRBV7-3, with D unclear. Germline CDR1 reads SGHTA; CDR2 reads FQGTGA. The ends were cut back, 6 bases at V and 5 bases at J, with 4 bases in the middle. CDR3 size: 11 residues. CDR3 sequence: CASRDTGELFF. For the CDR3, the DNA is TGTGCCAGCAGAGATACCGGGGAGCTGTTTTTT. Filled out from reference TRBV7-3 and TRBJ2-2, the complete variable domain reads GAGVSQTPSNKVTEKGKYVELRCDPISGHTALYWYRQSLGQGPEFLIYFQGTGAADDSGLPNDRFFAVRPEGSVSTLKIQRTERGDSAVYLCASRDTGELFFGEGSRLTVL.

This sequence joins TRBV29-1 and TRBJ1-1; D remains unclear. Trimming shortened V by 4 bases and J by 4 bases, and 13 bases separated the two germline ends. Germline CDR1 SQVTM, CDR2 ANQGSEA. The CDR3 has 13 amino acids. The CDR3 loop reads CSVVPSQGTEAFF. In DNA, the CDR3 is TGCAGCGTTGTTCCTTCTCAAGGCACTGAAGCTTTCTTT.